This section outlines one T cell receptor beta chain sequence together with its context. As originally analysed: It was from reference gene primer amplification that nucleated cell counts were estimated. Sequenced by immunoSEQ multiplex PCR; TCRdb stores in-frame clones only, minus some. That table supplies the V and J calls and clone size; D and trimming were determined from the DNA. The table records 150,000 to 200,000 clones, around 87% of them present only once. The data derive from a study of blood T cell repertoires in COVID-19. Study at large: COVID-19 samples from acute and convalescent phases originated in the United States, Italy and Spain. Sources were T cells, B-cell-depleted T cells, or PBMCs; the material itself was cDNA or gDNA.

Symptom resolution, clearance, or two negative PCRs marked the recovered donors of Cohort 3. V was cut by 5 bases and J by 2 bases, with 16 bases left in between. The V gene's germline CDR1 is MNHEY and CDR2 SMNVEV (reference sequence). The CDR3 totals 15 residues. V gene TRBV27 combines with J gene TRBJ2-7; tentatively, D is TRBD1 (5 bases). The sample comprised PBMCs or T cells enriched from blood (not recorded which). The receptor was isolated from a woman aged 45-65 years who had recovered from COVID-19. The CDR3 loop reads CASSLRADRPYEQYF. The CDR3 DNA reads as TGTGCCAGCAGTCTACGGGCCGACAGACCCTACGAGCAGTACTTC.